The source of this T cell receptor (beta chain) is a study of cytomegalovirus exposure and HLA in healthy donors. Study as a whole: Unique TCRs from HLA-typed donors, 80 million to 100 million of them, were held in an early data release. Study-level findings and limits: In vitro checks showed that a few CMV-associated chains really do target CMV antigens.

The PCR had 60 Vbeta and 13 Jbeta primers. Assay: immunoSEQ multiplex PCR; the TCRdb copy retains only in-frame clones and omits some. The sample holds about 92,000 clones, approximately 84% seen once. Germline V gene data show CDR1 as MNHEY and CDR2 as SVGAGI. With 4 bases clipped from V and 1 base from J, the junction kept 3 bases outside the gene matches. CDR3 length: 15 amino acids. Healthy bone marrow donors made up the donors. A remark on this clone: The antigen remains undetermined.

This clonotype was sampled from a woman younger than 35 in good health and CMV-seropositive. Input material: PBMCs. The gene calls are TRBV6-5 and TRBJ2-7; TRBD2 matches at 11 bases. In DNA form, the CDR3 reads TGTGCCAGCAGTTCTAGACTAGCGGGGTCCTACGAGCAGTACTTC. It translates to CASSSRLAGSYEQYF.